This T cell receptor beta chain was observed in a study of blood T cell repertoires in COVID-19. In the study overall: The study drew acute and convalescent COVID-19 samples from the United States, Italy and Spain. The analysed material was cDNA or gDNA that came from T cells, B-cell-depleted T cells, or PBMCs.

Per germline, CDR1 SGDLS and CDR2 YYNGEE. The CDR3 totals 14 residues. V lost 4 bases and J 1 base, leaving 11 bases between the germline ends. In the study's own analysis: How many nucleated cells were present was estimated from reference gene primer amplification. The data were produced by immunoSEQ multiplex PCR, yet TCRdb's version contains in-frame clones alone and is incomplete. The DNA gave D and trimming, while V, J and clone size come from that table. The sample records over 150,000 clones, roughly 90% being singletons. V is TRBV9 and J is TRBJ1-1, with a possible D match to TRBD1 (5 bases). This receptor was taken from an older man with active or convalescent COVID-19. The sequencing input was peripheral blood. Here the CDR3 reads CASSPLRGNTEAFF. As DNA, the CDR3 is TGTGCCAGCAGCCCCTTAAGGGGGAACACTGAAGCTTTCTTT.